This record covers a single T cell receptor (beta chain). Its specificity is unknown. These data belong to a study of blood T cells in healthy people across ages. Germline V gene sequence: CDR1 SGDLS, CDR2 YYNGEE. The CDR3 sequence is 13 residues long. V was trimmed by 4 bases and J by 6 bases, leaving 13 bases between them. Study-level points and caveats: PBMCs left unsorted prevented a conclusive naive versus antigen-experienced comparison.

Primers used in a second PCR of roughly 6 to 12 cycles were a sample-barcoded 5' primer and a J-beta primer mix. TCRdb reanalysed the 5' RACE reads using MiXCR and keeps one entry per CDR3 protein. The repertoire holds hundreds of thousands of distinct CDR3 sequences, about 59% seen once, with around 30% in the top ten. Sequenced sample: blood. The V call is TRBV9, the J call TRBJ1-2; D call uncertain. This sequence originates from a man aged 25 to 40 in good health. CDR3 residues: CASSLDTTNGYTF. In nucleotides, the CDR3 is TGTGCCAGCAGCCTAGACACCACCAATGGCTACACCTTC.